A selection of T cell receptor beta chains follows, all from one sample in a study of cytomegalovirus exposure and HLA in healthy donors. Repertoires were generated with immunoSEQ multiplex PCR, while TCRdb's copy carries only in-frame clones and drops some. The top ten clones hold 6.2% of a sample with tens of thousands of clones, about half of them seen once. Input material: PBMCs. The source of these receptors is a woman aged 40 to 49 in good health and CMV-seropositive. Each CDR3 is given with its conserved first and last residue. Only some rows state a clone size, as once, few, many or a class for expanded clones.

NA	TRBV5-1	CASSLGGGSGEQYF
NA	TRBV27	CASSSPGLASEQYF
NA	TRBV7-9	CASHQANTEAFF
once	TRBV6-1	CASSEDTSGGNEQFF
NA	TRBV6-5	CASSTGQVKTGELFF
once	TRBV7-2	CASSLVEGTDTQYF
NA	TRBV29-1	CSVVTGGGPVNEQFF
NA	TRBV5-1	CASSHSDRGGSYEQYF
NA	TRBV6-6	CASQDWGRSNQPQHF
NA	TRBV25-1	CATSSLGEGSPLHF
NA	TRBV5-1	CASSPDRGYTEAFF
NA	TRBV6-5	CASSYRGLATDTQYF
NA	TRBV9	CASSVEGGYNEQFF
NA	TRBV5-4	CASSTRTGSYEQYF
NA	TRBV9	CASSYLGTGATEAFF
few	TRBV2	CASKRDRNQETQYF
NA	TRBV9	CASSVDPYTDTQYF
NA	TRBV7-2	CASSLQETQYF
NA	TRBV5-4	CASSSWLWDRESNQPQHF
once	TRBV4-2	CASSQDPSGYNEQFF
NA	TRBV11-2	CASSPNQGPPEAFF
NA	TRBV7-2	CASSSRPGTGLTEAFF
few	TRBV5-1	CASRKTTSSYEQYF
NA	TRBV5-1	CASNSGTTPQETQYF
NA	TRBV7-9	CASSLGAGLHTDTQYF
medium-sized	TRBV19	CASRGTSFTDTQYF
NA	TRBV27	CASSSGSLGHSPLHF
NA	TRBV4-1	CASSQWPTGTGQETQYF
NA	TRBV11-3	CASSPGTSGGGSAYNEQFF
few	TRBV10-3	CAIRPGTDTGELFF
few	TRBV11-2	CASSLAEDTQYF
NA	TRBV2	CASRGQSNQPQHF
few	TRBV5-6	CASSLRAGVREQYF
NA	TRBV9	CASSAGTGGYNSPLHF
few	TRBV6-4	CASSDRGHNEQFF
NA	TRBV7-9	CAGSEDRSNTEAFF
NA	TRBV7-2	CASSLAGGYNSPLHF
NA	TRBV6-1	CASRWDRVRTDTQYF
NA	TRBV9	CASSASGSHSYNEQFF
NA	TRBV6-4	CASSDDSNNEQFF
NA	TRBV2	CASSVRQNSGNTIYF
NA	TRBV2	CASNRAGRGIAKNIQYF
NA	TRBV11-3	CASSLGGGAFNEQFF
few	TRBV5-6	CASSKTGSGYEQYF
NA	TRBV10-3	CAISLAGGQGTQYF
NA	TRBV10-3	CAISDRTGGIGTEAFF
few	TRBV30	CAWSKVKEASLSPLHF
many	TRBV2	CASLEGLAKNIQYF
NA	TRBV19	CASSLGGHGYNEQFF
few	TRBV28	CASSYEASYEQYF
few	TRBV2	CASSAGGASNEKLFF